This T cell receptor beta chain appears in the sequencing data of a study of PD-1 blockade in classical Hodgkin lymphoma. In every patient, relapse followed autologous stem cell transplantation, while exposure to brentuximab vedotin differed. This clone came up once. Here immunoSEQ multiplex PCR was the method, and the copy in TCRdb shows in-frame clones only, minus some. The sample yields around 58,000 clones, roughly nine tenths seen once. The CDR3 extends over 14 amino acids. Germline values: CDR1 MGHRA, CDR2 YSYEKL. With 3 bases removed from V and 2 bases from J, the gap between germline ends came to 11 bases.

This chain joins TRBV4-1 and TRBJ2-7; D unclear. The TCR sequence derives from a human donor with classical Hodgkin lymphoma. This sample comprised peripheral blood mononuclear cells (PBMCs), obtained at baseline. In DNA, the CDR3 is TGCGCCAGCAGCCAGTGGCCGAAAACCTACGAGCAGTACTTC. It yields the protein CASSQWPKTYEQYF.